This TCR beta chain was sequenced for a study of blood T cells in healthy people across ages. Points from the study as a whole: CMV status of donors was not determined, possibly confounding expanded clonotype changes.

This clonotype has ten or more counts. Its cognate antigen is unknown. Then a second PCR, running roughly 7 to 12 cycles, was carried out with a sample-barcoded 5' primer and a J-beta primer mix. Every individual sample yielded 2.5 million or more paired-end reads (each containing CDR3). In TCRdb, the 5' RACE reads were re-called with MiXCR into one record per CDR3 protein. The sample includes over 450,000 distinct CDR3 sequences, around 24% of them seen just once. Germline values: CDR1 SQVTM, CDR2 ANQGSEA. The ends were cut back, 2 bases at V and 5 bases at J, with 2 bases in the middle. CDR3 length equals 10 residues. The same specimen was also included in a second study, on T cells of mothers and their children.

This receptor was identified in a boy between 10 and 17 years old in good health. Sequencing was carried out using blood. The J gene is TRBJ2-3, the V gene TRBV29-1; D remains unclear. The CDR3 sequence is CSVEQDTQYF. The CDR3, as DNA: TGCAGCGTTGAACAAGATACGCAGTATTTT.